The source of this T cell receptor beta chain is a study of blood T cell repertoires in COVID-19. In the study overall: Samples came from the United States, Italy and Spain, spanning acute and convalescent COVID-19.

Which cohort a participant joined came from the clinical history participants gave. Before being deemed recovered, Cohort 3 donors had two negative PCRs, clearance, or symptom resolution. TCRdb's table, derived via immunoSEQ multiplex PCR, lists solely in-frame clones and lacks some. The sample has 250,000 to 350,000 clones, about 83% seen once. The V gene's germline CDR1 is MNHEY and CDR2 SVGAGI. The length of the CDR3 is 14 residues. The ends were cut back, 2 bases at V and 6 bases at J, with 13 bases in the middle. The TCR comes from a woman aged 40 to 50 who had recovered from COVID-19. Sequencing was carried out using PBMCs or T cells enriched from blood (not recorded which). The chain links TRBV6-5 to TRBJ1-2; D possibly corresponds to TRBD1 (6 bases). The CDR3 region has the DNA TGTGCCAGCAGTTACAACAGGGCTTACGATGGCTACACCTTC. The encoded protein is CASSYNRAYDGYTF.